This is a list of T cell receptor beta chains from one sample in a study of Graves' ophthalmopathy and Graves' hyperthyroidism. From the multiplex PCR reads, TCRdb called clonotypes with MiXCR, one entry per CDR3 protein. The sample carries over 450,000 distinct CDR3 sequences, approximately 15% recorded once. Sequenced sample: blood. The receptors were sampled from a woman aged 25 to 39 with Graves' ophthalmopathy. Both conserved end residues are part of each CDR3. D genes are given only for firm matches. Only part of the rows carry a size: once, few, many, or a class if the clone is expanded.

size: .
J: TRBJ1-1
D: .
V: TRBV18
CDR3: CTSSTDLNTEAFF
DNA: TGTACCAGCTCAACAGATTTGAACACTGAAGCTTTCTTT

size: many
J: TRBJ2-7
D: TRBD1
V: TRBV20-1
CDR3: CSVKQGVTYEQYF
DNA: TGCAGTGTCAAACAGGGGGTCACGTACGAGCAGTACTTC

size: many
J: TRBJ2-7
D: TRBD1
V: TRBV29-1
CDR3: CSVEGTGRNEQYF
DNA: TGCAGCGTTGAAGGGACAGGGAGAAACGAGCAGTACTTC

size: many
J: TRBJ1-5
D: .
V: TRBV6-2/TRBV6-3
CDR3: CASSYSLTEGNQPQHF
DNA: TGTGCCAGCAGTTATTCGTTGACAGAGGGCAATCAGCCCCAGCATTTT

size: few
J: TRBJ2-5
D: TRBD1
V: TRBV6-5
CDR3: CASSYKDRVGETQYF
DNA: TGTGCCAGCAGTTACAAAGACAGGGTAGGAGAGACCCAGTACTTC

size: few
J: TRBJ1-1
D: TRBD1
V: TRBV19
CDR3: CASSITPRTGLNTEAFF
DNA: TGTGCCAGTAGTATCACTCCTCGGACAGGCCTTAACACTGAAGCTTTCTTT

size: many
J: TRBJ2-5
D: TRBD1
V: TRBV10-3
CDR3: CAIRAGTGVETQYF
DNA: TGTGCCATCAGAGCCGGGACAGGGGTAGAGACCCAGTACTTC

size: .
J: TRBJ1-2
D: .
V: TRBV28
CDR3: CASARRVGYGYTF
DNA: TGTGCCAGCGCGCGTAGAGTGGGCTATGGCTACACCTTC

size: few
J: TRBJ2-2
D: TRBD1
V: TRBV5-1
CDR3: CASSFYFRDSNTGELFF
DNA: TGCGCCAGCAGCTTTTACTTTCGGGACAGCAACACCGGGGAGCTGTTTTTT

size: many
J: TRBJ2-4
D: TRBD2
V: TRBV7-9
CDR3: CASSLGLAEAKNIQYF
DNA: TGTGCCAGCAGCCTCGGACTAGCGGAAGCCAAAAACATTCAGTACTTC

size: .
J: TRBJ2-5
D: .
V: TRBV30
CDR3: CAWSVAPGGLETQYF
DNA: TGTGCCTGGAGTGTAGCCCCCGGGGGTTTAGAGACCCAGTACTTC

size: many
J: TRBJ1-5
D: .
V: TRBV4-1
CDR3: CASSHGPRNQPQHF
DNA: TGCGCCAGCAGCCACGGACCGCGCAATCAGCCCCAGCATTTT

size: many
J: TRBJ1-6
D: .
V: TRBV6-5
CDR3: CASSYAGESSPLHF
DNA: TGTGCCAGCAGTTACGCAGGGGAGAGTTCACCCCTCCACTTT

size: many
J: TRBJ1-1
D: .
V: TRBV27
CDR3: CASSPRTVNTEAFF
DNA: TGTGCCAGCAGTCCTCGGACAGTGAACACTGAAGCTTTCTTT

size: many
J: TRBJ2-2
D: .
V: TRBV6-5
CDR3: CASSYSQGNTGELFF
DNA: TGTGCCAGCAGTTACTCGCAGGGGAACACCGGGGAGCTGTTTTTT

size: many
J: TRBJ1-1
D: .
V: TRBV5-1
CDR3: CASSLEFSGRTFF
DNA: TGCGCCAGCAGCTTGGAGTTCTCAGGGAGAACTTTCTTT

size: .
J: TRBJ1-1
D: .
V: TRBV7-2
CDR3: CASSLAHMNTEAFF
DNA: TGTGCCAGCAGCTTAGCACACATGAACACTGAAGCTTTCTTT

size: few
J: TRBJ2-5
D: .
V: TRBV11-3
CDR3: CASSLIAGEETQYF
DNA: TGTGCCAGCAGCTTAATAGCAGGGGAAGAGACCCAGTACTTC

size: .
J: TRBJ1-1
D: .
V: TRBV19
CDR3: CASSRQGIIGTEAFF
DNA: TGTGCCAGTAGCCGTCAGGGGATTATTGGTACTGAAGCTTTCTTT

size: many
J: TRBJ2-7
D: .
V: TRBV11-2
CDR3: CASSLLYYSYEQYF
DNA: TGTGCCAGCAGCTTATTATACTATTCCTACGAGCAGTACTTC

size: many
J: TRBJ2-7
D: .
V: TRBV25-1
CDR3: CASQLSLTYEQYF
DNA: TGTGCCAGCCAACTAAGCCTAACCTACGAGCAGTACTTC

size: .
J: TRBJ1-6
D: .
V: TRBV12-3/TRBV12-4
CDR3: CASSRLAGGYNSPLHF
DNA: TGTGCCAGCAGTCGGCTGGCGGGGGGCTATAATTCACCCCTCCACTTT

size: few
J: TRBJ1-2
D: .
V: TRBV6-5
CDR3: CASSYPASNYGYTF
DNA: TGTGCCAGCAGTTACCCCGCGTCTAACTATGGCTACACCTTC

size: many
J: TRBJ2-7
D: TRBD2
V: TRBV10-3
CDR3: CAISEASGGNYEQYF
DNA: TGTGCCATCAGTGAGGCTAGCGGGGGTAACTACGAGCAGTACTTC

size: many
J: TRBJ2-7
D: .
V: TRBV6-5
CDR3: CASSYQGKSSYEQYF
DNA: TGTGCCAGCAGTTACCAAGGAAAAAGCTCCTACGAGCAGTACTTC

size: .
J: TRBJ2-5
D: TRBD2
V: TRBV6-1
CDR3: CASNSGGYQETQYF
DNA: TGTGCCAGCAATAGCGGGGGGTACCAAGAGACCCAGTACTTC

size: many
J: TRBJ2-7
D: TRBD2
V: TRBV15
CDR3: CATSELASGKYEQYF
DNA: TGTGCCACCAGCGAGTTGGCTAGCGGGAAGTACGAGCAGTACTTC

size: many
J: TRBJ2-7
D: .
V: TRBV7-9
CDR3: CASSPTPFYEQYF
DNA: TGTGCCAGCAGTCCCACCCCATTTTACGAGCAGTACTTC

size: many
J: TRBJ1-6
D: TRBD1
V: TRBV25-1
CDR3: CASSTHRQGNNSPLHF
DNA: TGTGCCAGCAGTACCCACCGACAGGGGAACAATTCACCCCTCCACTTT

size: few
J: TRBJ1-1
D: .
V: TRBV12-3/TRBV12-4
CDR3: CASSFRQAREAFF
DNA: TGTGCCAGCAGTTTCCGGCAAGCCCGGGAAGCTTTCTTT

size: many
J: TRBJ2-7
D: TRBD2
V: TRBV28
CDR3: CASSFDGLAGTYEQYF
DNA: TGTGCCAGCAGTTTTGACGGACTAGCGGGAACCTACGAGCAGTACTTC

size: many
J: TRBJ1-1
D: .
V: TRBV2
CDR3: CASTGPGRMNTEAFF
DNA: TGTGCCAGCACCGGCCCGGGACGGATGAACACTGAAGCTTTCTTT

size: many
J: TRBJ1-2
D: TRBD1
V: TRBV6-5
CDR3: CASSYSRQGGPYGYTF
DNA: TGTGCCAGCAGTTACTCCAGACAGGGTGGTCCCTATGGCTACACCTTC

size: .
J: TRBJ2-5
D: .
V: TRBV6-5
CDR3: CASSYSILGETQYF
DNA: TGTGCCAGCAGTTACTCGATACTAGGGGAGACCCAGTACTTC

size: many
J: TRBJ1-2
D: .
V: TRBV6-4
CDR3: CASSHFRDPGGYTF
DNA: TGTGCCAGCAGTCACTTCCGGGACCCAGGCGGCTACACCTTC

size: few
J: TRBJ1-1
D: .
V: TRBV4-2
CDR3: CASSHPGTPKVETEAFF
DNA: TGTGCCAGCAGTCACCCCGGGACACCCAAGGTGGAGACTGAAGCTTTCTTT

size: many
J: TRBJ1-1
D: .
V: TRBV2
CDR3: CASSTGDTEAFF
DNA: TGTGCCAGCAGCACAGGAGACACTGAAGCTTTCTTT

size: .
J: TRBJ2-7
D: .
V: TRBV18
CDR3: CASSPIATAYEQYF
DNA: TGTGCCAGCTCACCAATCGCGACGGCCTACGAGCAGTACTTC

size: few
J: TRBJ1-5
D: .
V: TRBV9
CDR3: CASSVGGAASQPQHF
DNA: TGTGCCAGCAGCGTAGGAGGGGCCGCCAGCCAGCCCCAGCATTTT

size: many
J: TRBJ1-2
D: .
V: TRBV6-1
CDR3: CASRRGQGYGYTF
DNA: TGTGCCAGCAGGAGAGGACAAGGGTATGGCTACACCTTC

size: many
J: TRBJ2-3
D: .
V: TRBV2
CDR3: CASSEGTFPTDTQYF
DNA: TGTGCCAGCAGTGAAGGGACTTTTCCCACAGATACGCAGTATTTT

size: many
J: TRBJ2-5
D: TRBD2
V: TRBV5-1
CDR3: CASSPTPSGVPETQYF
DNA: TGCGCCAGCAGCCCAACCCCTAGCGGGGTCCCAGAGACCCAGTACTTC

size: many
J: TRBJ1-3
D: .
V: TRBV12-3/TRBV12-4
CDR3: CASRPNGNTIYF
DNA: TGTGCCAGCCGGCCGAACGGAAACACCATATATTTT

size: many
J: TRBJ1-1
D: .
V: TRBV12-5
CDR3: CASGLGRTEAFF
DNA: TGTGCTAGTGGTTTGGGCAGGACTGAAGCTTTCTTT

size: many
J: TRBJ1-2
D: .
V: TRBV12-3/TRBV12-4
CDR3: CASSFLGGHGYTF
DNA: TGTGCCAGCAGTTTTTTGGGAGGGCATGGCTACACCTTC

size: many
J: TRBJ1-6
D: .
V: TRBV11-2
CDR3: CASSLDRPTEGPYNSPLHF
DNA: TGTGCCAGCAGCTTAGATCGGCCTACAGAAGGTCCCTATAATTCACCCCTCCACTTT

size: .
J: TRBJ1-2
D: TRBD1
V: TRBV2
CDR3: CASSPNRGSRMDYGYTF
DNA: TGTGCCAGCTCCCCCAACAGGGGTAGTCGGATGGACTATGGCTACACCTTC

size: .
J: TRBJ1-2
D: .
V: TRBV12-3/TRBV12-4
CDR3: CASSILGVWGDGYTF
DNA: TGTGCCAGCAGTATCCTTGGGGTTTGGGGAGATGGCTACACCTTC

size: few
J: TRBJ2-2
D: TRBD2
V: TRBV14
CDR3: CASSLRTSVPWELFF
DNA: TGTGCCAGCAGCCTAAGGACTAGCGTCCCCTGGGAGCTGTTTTTT

size: many
J: TRBJ2-7
D: .
V: TRBV5-6
CDR3: CASSSLVDRPDLFTYEQYF
DNA: TGTGCCAGCAGCTCATTAGTGGACCGTCCTGACTTATTCACCTACGAGCAGTACTTC

size: many
J: TRBJ1-1
D: TRBD1
V: TRBV12-3/TRBV12-4
CDR3: CASSHWTGVNTEAFF
DNA: TGTGCCAGCAGTCACTGGACAGGGGTGAACACTGAAGCTTTCTTT

size: many
J: TRBJ2-5
D: TRBD1
V: TRBV20-1
CDR3: CSVASTGKKETQYF
DNA: TGCAGTGTCGCATCGACAGGGAAGAAAGAGACCCAGTACTTC

size: .
J: TRBJ2-7
D: TRBD1
V: TRBV9
CDR3: CASSVGGTGSYEQYF
DNA: TGTGCCAGCAGCGTAGGTGGGACAGGGTCCTACGAGCAGTACTTC

size: many
J: TRBJ2-7
D: .
V: TRBV6-1
CDR3: CASSAGEAYEQYF
DNA: TGTGCCAGCAGTGCCGGGGAAGCCTACGAGCAGTACTTC